These 25 T cell receptor beta chains were sequenced from one sample in a study of CD8+CD57+ T cells in acquired aplastic anemia. Genomic DNA, the template, was used for profiling of the TCR beta VDJ and CDR3. TCRdb reanalysed the reads using MiXCR and keeps one entry per CDR3 protein. Altogether about 180,000 distinct CDR3 sequences are present, around 50% being singletons, with the ten largest covering approximately 1%. All patients picked for sequencing had shown, by flow cytometry, an expansion of CD8+CD57+ cells. Input material: sorted CD4+, CD8+, or CD8+CD57+ T cells (not recorded which) from PBMCs. All receptors derive from a human donor with aplastic anemia.

This clonotype is a singleton in its sample. This sequence joins TRBV6-1 and TRBJ2-7; 10 bases map to TRBD2. Germline-derived CDR1 and CDR2 are MNHNS and SASEGT. This CDR3 contains 14 residues. Germline trimming cut 7 bases from V and 5 bases from J; bases unmatched to any gene: 8. The CDR3 DNA follows: TGTGCCAGCATGAGGGAGCGGGGGGGTGACGAGCAGTACTTC. It codes for CASMRERGGDEQYF.

The table lists this clonotype with a few counts. The gene calls are TRBV11-3 and TRBJ2-2, with 9 nucleotides matching TRBD1. The ends lost 5 bases at V and 6 bases at J; junction bases unmatched: 7. The CDR3 extends over 15 amino acids. Per germline, CDR1 SGHNT and CDR2 YENEEA. The CDR3 spells CASSATGGWAGELFF. In DNA form, the CDR3 reads TGTGCCAGCAGCGCCACAGGGGGCTGGGCCGGGGAGCTGTTTTTT.

This clonotype was seen more than once but under ten times. The J gene is TRBJ1-6, the V gene TRBV6-2 or TRBV6-3; TRBD1 agrees at 11 bases. The CDR3 totals 22 residues. The V and J ends lost 2 bases and 10 bases, in that order; junction bases with no gene match: 25. Per the germline V gene, CDR1 is MNHEY and CDR2 is SVGEGT. The CDR3 is CASSYLTSHGQGASAKGSPLHF. DNA for the CDR3: TGTGCCAGCAGTTACCTAACTTCCCATGGACAGGGGGCTTCGGCTAAGGGGTCACCCCTCCACTTT.

This clonotype was observed a single time. This chain uses TRBV25-1 with TRBJ2-7; D might be TRBD2 (6 bases). Germline CDR1 is MGHDK and CDR2 is SYGVNS. The CDR3 totals 15 residues. Trimming removed 1 base at V and 3 bases at J, with 13 bases between. The CDR3 spells CASSESAGKFYEQYF. CDR3 nucleotide sequence: TGTGCCAGCAGTGAATCTGCGGGGAAATTCTACGAGCAGTACTTC.

This clonotype occurred many times. The chain combines TRBV28 with TRBJ1-3; D perhaps matches TRBD1 (6 bases). The germline gives CDR1 MDHEN, CDR2 SYDVKM. This CDR3 contains 14 residues. Trimming removed 5 bases from V and 1 base from J, with 9 bases in between. CDR3 DNA: TGTGCCAGCAGTGCAGGACAGTCTGGAAACACCATATATTTT. Translating gives CASSAGQSGNTIYF.

This clonotype appeared many times. J is TRBJ2-7 and V is TRBV20-1, with TRBD2 matching 10 bases. Per the germline V gene, CDR1 is DFQATT and CDR2 is SNEGSKA (reference sequence). With V trimmed by 5 bases and J by 7 bases, 14 bases remained unmatched. This CDR3 has 15 residues. In nucleotides, the CDR3 is TGCAGTGCTCCCAAAGCGGGGGGGCTCCTGGGTGAGCAGTACTTC. Translation gives CSAPKAGGLLGEQYF.

This clonotype showed up many times. The chain joins TRBV14 to TRBJ1-2, with a tentative D call TRBD1 (6 bases). CDR3 length: 13 amino acids. Germline-derived CDR1 and CDR2 are SGHDN and FVKESK. Trimming left V 4 bases short and J 3 bases short, with 9 bases between. CDR3 region: CASSLGQYYGYTF. The CDR3 coding sequence is TGTGCCAGCAGCCTTGGACAGTACTATGGCTACACCTTC.

This clonotype was detected many times. The chain links TRBV19 to TRBJ2-2; 9 nucleotides align to TRBD2. The CDR3 contains 18 residues. After removal of 3 bases from V and 5 bases from J, the junction contained 13 bases not matched to a gene. CDR1 and CDR2 (germline): LNHDA, SQIVND (reference sequence). The chain's CDR3 is CASSILRGGATRTGELFF. DNA of the CDR3: TGTGCCAGTAGTATCCTCCGCGGGGGGGCCACCCGTACCGGGGAGCTGTTTTTT.

About this clonotype: Likely a read error: the CDR3 ends without its conserved phenylalanine or tryptophan. V is TRBV2 and J is TRBJ1-6, with a tentative D call TRBD1 (5 bases). V was shortened by 3 bases and J by 5 bases, with 11 bases between the two germline ends. CDR3 length: 15 residues. Per germline, CDR1 SNHLY and CDR2 FYNNEI. The CDR3 is CASSEAGQNNSPLHS. As DNA, the CDR3 is TGTGCCAGCAGTGAGGCGGGGCAGAATAATTCACCCCTCCACTCT.

In regard to this clonotype: An end of the junction does not agree with germline; a read error may underlie this. The chain uses TRBV10-2 and TRBJ2-7, with 9 bases lining up with TRBD2. CDR1 and CDR2 from the germline V gene are WSHSY and SAAADI. The CDR3 is made up of 14 amino acids. The CDR3 bases are TGCGCCACAGTTAGCGGGGGCCGCGCCTACAAGCAGTACTTC. Translated: CATVSGGRAYKQYF.

This clonotype was counted ten times or more. V and J are TRBV20-1 and TRBJ2-3, with D possibly TRBD2 on 7 matching bases. This CDR3 has 15 residues. Trimming shortened V by 1 base and J by 2 bases, and 13 bases separated the two germline ends. Germline V CDR1 and CDR2: DFQATT, SNEGSKA (reference sequence). As DNA, the CDR3 is TGCAGTGCTAGAGCTCAGGGGAGGGACACAGATACGCAGTATTTT. This codes for CSARAQGRDTDTQYF.

Concerning this clonotype itself: The conserved phenylalanine or tryptophan normally closing the CDR3 is absent here, so this likely arose from a read error. This chain joins TRBV25-1 and TRBJ1-2, with 7 positions matching TRBD1. CDR3 length: 12 amino acids. Unmatched junction bases numbered 6, after V lost 7 bases and J lost 7 bases. Germline V gene lookup returns CDR1 MGHDK and CDR2 SYGVNS. The CDR3 DNA reads TGTGCCAGCAACAGGGGAGGTAGTGGCTACACCTCC. This translates into CASNRGGSGYTS.

This clonotype appeared many times. The chain uses TRBV19 and TRBJ1-2; TRBD1 might be the D (5 bases). There are 11 residues in the CDR3. Trimming pared 7 bases from V and 8 bases from J, leaving 11 bases between. In germline, CDR1 is LNHDA, CDR2 SQIVND (reference sequence). DNA for the CDR3: TGTGCCAGTACGTACGGGGCCGGCTACACCTTC. Translation: CASTYGAGYTF.

The CDR3, as DNA: TGTGCCAGCAGCGGACAGGGGTTGGTCACAGATACGCAGTATTTT. It yields the protein CASSGQGLVTDTQYF. The rearrangement uses TRBV9 and TRBJ2-3; 8 nucleotides align to TRBD1. This CDR3 region has 15 residues. Germline CDR1 reads SGDLS; CDR2 reads YYNGEE. J lost 2 bases, V lost 3 bases, and 5 bases had no gene match.

The chain employs TRBV29-1 and TRBJ1-1, with TRBD1 identical over 11 bases. Germline CDR1 and CDR2: SQVTM and ANQGSEA. This CDR3 is built from 15 residues. J gave up 1 base and V 7 bases, and 8 bases lay outside the gene matches. The CDR3 DNA is TGCAGCGCTGGACAGGGGGCTGTTTGGAACACTGAAGCTTTCTTT. It yields the protein CSAGQGAVWNTEAFF.

This clonotype was counted ten times or more. The V and J genes are TRBV12-3 or TRBV12-4 and TRBJ2-7; the D gene is possibly TRBD1 (6 bases). Trimming removed 2 bases at V and 3 bases at J, with 11 bases between. The CDR3 is made up of 14 amino acids. The CDR3 loop reads CASSLTDRIYEQYF. DNA of the CDR3: TGTGCCAGCAGTTTAACGGACAGAATCTACGAGCAGTACTTC.

This clonotype was picked up many times. The CDR3 region is CAIRAASAPPNEQFF. The CDR3 DNA follows: TGTGCCATCAGAGCTGCTAGCGCCCCCCCCAATGAGCAGTTCTTC. The gene calls are TRBV10-3 and TRBJ2-1; a weak D match, TRBD2 (6 bases). The CDR3 covers 15 residues. Germline V gene lookup returns CDR1 ENHRY and CDR2 SYGVKD. The V end lost 6 bases, the J end lost 6 bases, and 18 bases lay between the germline ends.

V usage is TRBV10-3 and J usage is TRBJ2-2; 11 bases fit TRBD2. V dropped 11 bases and J dropped 4; count of bases not matched to a gene: 9. From germline, CDR1 is ENHRY and CDR2 SYGVKD. There are 15 residues in the CDR3. This CDR3 is CAATGTSGITGELFF. CDR3 DNA: TGTGCCGCCACCGGGACTAGCGGAATCACCGGGGAGCTGTTTTTT.

The chain uses TRBV5-1 and TRBJ1-6; D gene unclear. Germline V CDR1 and CDR2: SGHRS, YFSETQ. Trimming left V 2 bases short and J 13 bases short, with 1 base between. The CDR3 loop spans 9 amino acids. The CDR3 spells CASSFPLHF. CDR3 in DNA: TGCGCCAGCAGCTTCCCCCTCCACTTT. The whole variable domain, filled in from reference TRBV5-1 and TRBJ1-6, reads KAGVTQTPRYLIKTRGQQVTLSCSPISGHRSVSWYQQTPGQGLQFLFEYFSETQRNKGNFPGRFSGRQFSNSRSEMNVSTLELGDSALYLCASSFPLHFGNGTRLTVT.

This clonotype came up once. Since a much larger clone is just one base distant, this may be a read error. The chain links TRBV5-5 to TRBJ2-5; D is perhaps TRBD2 (5 bases). V was pared by 0 bases and J by 5 bases, with 11 bases between. The germline V gene encodes CDR1 SGHKS and CDR2 YYEKEE (reference sequence). The CDR3 runs to 14 residues. CDR3 DNA sequence: TGTGCCAGCAGCTTGGTGCCAACGGGGGAGACCCAGTACTTC. This translates into CASSLVPTGETQYF.

The gene calls are TRBV24-1 and TRBJ2-5; a weak D match, TRBD1 (6 bases). The CDR3 totals 15 residues. Trimming left V 4 bases short and J 1 base short, with 12 bases between. Germline assignment: CDR1 KGHDR and CDR2 SFDVKD. CDR3 residues: CATSDARTVQETQYF. The CDR3, as DNA: TGTGCCACCAGTGACGCCCGGACAGTCCAAGAGACCCAGTACTTC.

V gene TRBV4-2 combines with J gene TRBJ1-2, with 7 bases aligning to TRBD1. The CDR3 has 18 amino acids. J gave up 0 bases and V 5 bases, and 15 bases lay outside the gene matches. Germline values: CDR1 LGHNA, CDR2 YNFKEQ. CDR3 nucleotide sequence: TGTGCCAGCAGCACCCGCCTACGACAGGGCCGAGCTAACTATGGCTACACCTTC. Amino acid sequence: CASSTRLRQGRANYGYTF.

The chain recombines TRBV29-1 with TRBJ2-7; D is unclear. Trimming cost V 0 bases and J 9 bases, with 15 bases left between them. Looked up from germline, CDR1 is SQVTM and CDR2 is ANQGSEA. This CDR3 is 13 amino acids long. The CDR3 reads CSVEDRPRDGQYF. CDR3 sequence (DNA): TGCAGCGTTGAAGACCGTCCTCGAGACGGGCAGTACTTC.

In this sample, this clonotype turned up many times. The chain has TRBV11-2 and TRBJ1-1; D gene unclear. Looked up from germline, CDR1 is SGHAT and CDR2 is FQNNGV. The CDR3 loop spans 11 amino acids. Trimming shortened V by 6 bases and J by 4 bases, and 6 bases separated the two germline ends. CDR3 in amino acids: CASSPFTEAFF. DNA of the CDR3: TGTGCCAGCAGTCCGTTCACTGAAGCTTTCTTT.

This clonotype was seen ten or more times. The chain uses TRBV7-6 and TRBJ2-5; D gene unclear. V was pared by 3 bases and J by 5 bases, with 16 bases between. The germline CDR1 and CDR2 sequences are SGHVS and FNYEAQ. The CDR3 is 15 residues long. The CDR3 bases are TGTGCCAGCAGCTTTGGACCCTCCCCCCAGGAGACCCAGTACTTC. Residues: CASSFGPSPQETQYF.